The subject of this entry is one TCR beta chain. What it binds is not known. The data stem from a study of CD8 T cells in ankylosing spondylitis. Study-level findings and limits: Blood of patients with ankylosing spondylitis appeared to be characterized by a TCR beta motif of 8 or 9 highly homologous variants.

The CDR3 sequence is 15 residues long. Trimming cost V 2 bases and J 2 bases, with 12 bases left between them. Looked up from germline, CDR1 is MNHEY and CDR2 is SVGAGI. From the 5' RACE reads, TCRdb called clonotypes with MiXCR, one entry per CDR3 protein. The top ten hold about 0.5% of the sample, which has some 800,000 distinct CDR3 sequences, over 9.5% seen once. The sample comprised blood, either unsorted or a sorted T cell fraction (not recorded which). The clonotype was recovered from a male donor with ankylosing spondylitis. V gene TRBV6-5 combines with J gene TRBJ2-5, with TRBD2 as a possible D gene (5 bases). Written as DNA, the CDR3 is TGTGCCAGCAGTTACATCGGAGGACCGCAAGAGACCCAGTACTTC. Amino acids: CASSYIGGPQETQYF.